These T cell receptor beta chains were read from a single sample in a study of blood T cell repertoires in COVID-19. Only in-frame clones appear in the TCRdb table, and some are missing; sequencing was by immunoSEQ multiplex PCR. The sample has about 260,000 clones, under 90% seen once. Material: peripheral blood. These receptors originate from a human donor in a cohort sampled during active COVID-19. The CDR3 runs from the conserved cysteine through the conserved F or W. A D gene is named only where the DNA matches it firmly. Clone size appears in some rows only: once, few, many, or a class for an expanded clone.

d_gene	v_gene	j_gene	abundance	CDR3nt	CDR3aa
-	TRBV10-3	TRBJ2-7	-	TGTGCCATCAGTGGACAGAGCTCCTACGAGCAGTACTTC	CAISGQSSYEQYF
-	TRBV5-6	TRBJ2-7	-	TGTGCCAGCAGCTTGCTGGGAGGAAGCTACGAGCAGTACTTC	CASSLLGGSYEQYF
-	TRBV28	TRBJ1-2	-	TGTGCCAGCAGTTTAATAAGGTCAGGGATCGATGGCTACACCTTC	CASSLIRSGIDGYTF
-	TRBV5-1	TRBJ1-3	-	TGCGCCAGCAGCTCAGGTGTCTCTGGAAACACCATATATTTT	CASSSGVSGNTIYF
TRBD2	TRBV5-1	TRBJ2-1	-	TGCGCCAGCAGCTTGGCTAGCGGGGGTTCCTACAATGAGCAGTTCTTC	CASSLASGGSYNEQFF
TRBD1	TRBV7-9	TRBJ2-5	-	TGTGCCAGCAGCTTCTCCGGGACAGGGAAGGAGACCCAGTACTTC	CASSFSGTGKETQYF
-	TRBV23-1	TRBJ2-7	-	TGCGCCAGCAATGACCTAGACTGGCCCCTATACGAGCAGTACTTC	CASNDLDWPLYEQYF
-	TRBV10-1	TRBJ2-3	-	TGCGCCAGCAGCCGGGAGGATACGCAGTATTTT	CASSREDTQYF
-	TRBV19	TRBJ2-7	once	TGTGCCAGTAGTAGACAGAATAACTACGAGCAGTACTTC	CASSRQNNYEQYF
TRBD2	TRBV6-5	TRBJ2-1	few	TGTGCCAGCAGTCGTCCTGGGAGCGGGAGGAATGAGCAGTTCTTC	CASSRPGSGRNEQFF
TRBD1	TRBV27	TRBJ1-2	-	TGTGCCAGCAGTTCCGTAAACAGGGGACCTAACTATGGCTACACCTTC	CASSSVNRGPNYGYTF
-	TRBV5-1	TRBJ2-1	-	TGCGCCAGCAGCCCGATAATTATGAGCTCCTACAATGAGCAGTTCTTC	CASSPIIMSSYNEQFF
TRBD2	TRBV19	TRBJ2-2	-	TGTGCCAGTAGTATAGGAGCGGGGGTGAACACCGGGGAGCTGTTTTTT	CASSIGAGVNTGELFF
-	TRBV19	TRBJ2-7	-	TGTGCCAGTACCGATACATACGAGCAGTACTTC	CASTDTYEQYF
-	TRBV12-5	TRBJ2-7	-	TGTGCTAGTGGCCACCAGGAACAGGGTACCTACGAGCAGTACTTC	CASGHQEQGTYEQYF
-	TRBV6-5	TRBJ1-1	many	TGTGCCAGCTCCTCCCACAGCGGCGCTGAAGCTTTCTTT	CASSSHSGAEAFF
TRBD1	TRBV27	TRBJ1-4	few	TGTGCCAGCAGTTGGGGGGGAAGGACAGGGCATGAAAAACTGTTTTTT	CASSWGGRTGHEKLFF
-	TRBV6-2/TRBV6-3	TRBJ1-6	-	TGTGCCAGCAGTTACCCCCCAGGGGTGAATTCACCCCTCCACTTT	CASSYPPGVNSPLHF
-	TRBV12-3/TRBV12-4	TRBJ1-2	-	TGTGCCAGCAGGCACGGGGTGAGCTATGGCTACACCTTC	CASRHGVSYGYTF
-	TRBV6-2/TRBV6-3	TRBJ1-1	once	TGTGCCAGCAGTTACCCGGGTTTCATGAACACTGAAGCTTTCTTT	CASSYPGFMNTEAFF
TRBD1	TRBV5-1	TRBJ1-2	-	TGCGCCAGCAGCTTGGACAGGGGGTACGGCTACACCTTC	CASSLDRGYGYTF
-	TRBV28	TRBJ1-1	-	TGTGCCAGCACCTCAATGCTATACTTTGGGGCGGCTTTCTTT	CASTSMLYFGAAFF
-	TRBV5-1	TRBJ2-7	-	TGCGCCAGCAGCTTGGTGGGGGGGCTAAACGAGCAGTACTTC	CASSLVGGLNEQYF
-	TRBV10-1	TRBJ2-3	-	TGCGCCATGGCGCCCGGGGGACTTGGGTTCAGGCTTCTAGGAGATACGCAGTATTTT	CAMAPGGLGFRLLGDTQYF
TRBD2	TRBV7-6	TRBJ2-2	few	TGTGCCAGCAGCCTCCTCGGGACTAGGGCAGACACCGGGGAGCTGTTTTTT	CASSLLGTRADTGELFF
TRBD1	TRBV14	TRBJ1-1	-	TGTGCCAGCAGCCACCGGACAGGTCGTTTCACTGAAGCTTTCTTT	CASSHRTGRFTEAFF
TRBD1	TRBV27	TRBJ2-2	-	TGTGCCAGCAGCTCCCCTTTCAGACAGGGGGGCGGGGAGCTGTTTTTT	CASSSPFRQGGGELFF
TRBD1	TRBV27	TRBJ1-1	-	TGTGCCAGCAAAGGCAGGGGGCGAAGCACTGAAGCTTTCTTT	CASKGRGRSTEAFF
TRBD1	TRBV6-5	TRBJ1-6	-	TGTGCCAGCAGTTACGGGACAGGGACTAATTCACCCCTCCACTTT	CASSYGTGTNSPLHF
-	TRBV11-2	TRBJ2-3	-	TGTGCCAGCAGCTCGACTAGGGGACGTCAAAATACGCAGTATTTT	CASSSTRGRQNTQYF
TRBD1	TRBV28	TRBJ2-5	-	TGTGCCAGCAGCCCCACAGGGGGCGGGGAGACCCAGTACTTC	CASSPTGGGETQYF
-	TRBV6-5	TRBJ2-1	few	TGTGCCAGCAGTTCCCCCGGGACTTCTATCTACAATGAGCAGTTCTTC	CASSSPGTSIYNEQFF
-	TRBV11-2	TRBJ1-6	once	TGTGCCAGCAGCTTAGGAGGTTGGGCACCCCTCCACTTT	CASSLGGWAPLHF
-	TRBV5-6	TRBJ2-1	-	TGTGCCAGCAGCCGCTCAGGGGAGCAGTTCTTC	CASSRSGEQFF
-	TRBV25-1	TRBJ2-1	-	TGTGCCAGCAGGAAGAGCGGGCCTTCCTACAATGAGCAGTTCTTC	CASRKSGPSYNEQFF
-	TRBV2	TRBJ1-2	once	TGTGCCAGCAAACAGGGAGGGGGAGACTATGGCTACACCTTC	CASKQGGGDYGYTF
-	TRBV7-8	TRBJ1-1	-	TGTGCCAGCAGCTCATCCAGGTACACTGAAGCTTTCTTT	CASSSSRYTEAFF
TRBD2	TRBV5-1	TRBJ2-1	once	TGCGCCAGCAGCTTGTTAGCGGGAGCTGGTGAGCAGTTCTTC	CASSLLAGAGEQFF
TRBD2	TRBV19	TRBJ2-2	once	TGTGCCAGTAGCCGAGCTCCGGGACTAGCAACCGGGGAGCTGTTTTTT	CASSRAPGLATGELFF
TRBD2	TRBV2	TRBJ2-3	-	TGTGCCAGCAGTTCTACTAGCGGGGGGCCCAGCACAGATACGCAGTATTTT	CASSSTSGGPSTDTQYF
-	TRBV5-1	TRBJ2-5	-	TGCGCCAGCACCCAGGGGCTGGGGGAGACCCAGTACTTC	CASTQGLGETQYF
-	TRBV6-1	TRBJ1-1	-	TGTGCCAGCAGTGATTCCCCCGACAGGTCTGCTTTCTTT	CASSDSPDRSAFF
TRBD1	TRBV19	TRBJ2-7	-	TGTGCCAGTAGTATCGGAAGGGGGCTCGTCTACGAGCAGTACTTC	CASSIGRGLVYEQYF
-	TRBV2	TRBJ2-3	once	TGTGCCAGCAGTGATGGCTCCCCCCAAACAGATACGCAGTATTTT	CASSDGSPQTDTQYF
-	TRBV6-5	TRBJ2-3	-	TGTGCCAGCAGTTACGGCAGGTCCGACAAAGCAGATACGCAGTATTTT	CASSYGRSDKADTQYF
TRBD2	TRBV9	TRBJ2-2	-	TGTGCCAGCAGCGTACTTGGCGGGAGGGTGAACACCGGGGAGCTGTTTTTT	CASSVLGGRVNTGELFF
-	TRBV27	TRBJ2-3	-	TGTGCCAGCAGTTTTTCAGGGGCTAGCACAGATACGCAGTATTTT	CASSFSGASTDTQYF